The 5 T cell receptor beta chains given below trace back to one sample, sequenced in a study of relationships among human T cell subsets. The T cell receptor alpha and beta CDR3 regions were amplified from mRNA by semiquantitative ARM-PCR. Exponential amplification used communal superprimers after tagged nested gene-specific primers in ARM-PCR. TCRdb re-called the multiplex PCR reads with MiXCR, one entry per CDR3 protein. Found here are 7,500 to 9,500 distinct CDR3 sequences, 54% of them singletons; the top ten hold around 5%. From the CD45RA-negative fraction, anti-CD45RO beads picked out CD45RA-RO+ memory T cells. Sample: memory T cells sorted from blood. These receptors came from a man aged 40-55 years in good health.

DNA for the CDR3: TGCAGTGCTACGGAGGGGGGGCCTAGCACAGATACGCAGTATTTT. It translates to CSATEGGPSTDTQYF. V is TRBV20-1 and J is TRBJ2-3; D may be TRBD2 (7 bases). CDR1 and CDR2 (germline): DFQATT, SNEGSKA (reference sequence). With 4 bases removed from V and 0 bases from J, the gap between germline ends came to 14 bases. The CDR3 totals 15 residues.

This clonotype turned up a few times. The chain is built from TRBV12-3 or TRBV12-4 and TRBJ1-5; a possible D gene is TRBD1 (6 bases). The V end was cut by 3 bases, the J end by 5 bases, with 8 bases between. The CDR3 extends over 13 amino acids. This CDR3 reads CASSFGGHQPQHF. The CDR3 region has the DNA TGTGCCAGCAGTTTCGGGGGCCATCAGCCCCAGCATTTT.

This sequence joins TRBV11-2 and TRBJ2-5; TRBD2 matches at 12 bases. The germline gives CDR1 SGHAT, CDR2 FQNNGV. V lost 4 bases and J lost 7; bases outside the gene matches: 1. CDR3 length equals 13 residues. CDR3 protein: CASSSTSGGTQYF. The CDR3 coding sequence is TGTGCCAGCAGCTCGACTAGCGGGGGGACCCAGTACTTC. Together with reference TRBV11-2 and TRBJ2-5, the CDR3 gives the full variable domain: EAGVAQSPRYKIIEKRQSVAFWCNPISGHATLYWYQQILGQGPKLLIQFQNNGVVDDSQLPKDRFSAERLKGVDSTLKIQPAKLEDSAVYLCASSSTSGGTQYFGPGTRLLVL.

The CDR3: CASSERTGNTGELFF. CDR3 in DNA: TGTGCCAGCAGTGAACGGACAGGAAACACCGGGGAGCTGTTTTTT. J is TRBJ2-2 and V is TRBV6-1; 7 bases align to TRBD1. The CDR3 is 15 amino acids. From germline, CDR1 is MNHNS and CDR2 SASEGT. V lost 2 bases, J lost 2 bases, and 2 bases stayed unmatched.

In its sample, this clonotype was seen a few times. V and J are TRBV7-6 and TRBJ2-1; D remains unclear. This CDR3 region has 15 residues. Germline V gene sequence: CDR1 SGHVS, CDR2 FNYEAQ. Trimming cost V 1 base and J 6 bases, with 13 bases left between them. CDR3 nucleotide sequence: TGTGCCAGCAGCTTAGAAGTAGGTAATTTCAATGAGCAGTTCTTC. Amino acid sequence: CASSLEVGNFNEQFF.